The 3 T cell receptor beta chains reported below all come from one sample, sequenced in a study of T cells in Graves' hyperthyroidism and ophthalmopathy. RNA transcripts gave rise to amplified TCR beta CDR3 regions. The TCR CDR3 first-round RT-PCR relied on the HTBI primer set. TCRdb reprocessed the multiplex PCR reads via MiXCR and lists one record per CDR3 protein. The repertoire holds under 800,000 distinct CDR3 sequences, 14% seen once, with 9.5% to 13% in the top ten. Sequencing was done on a sample of blood. Source of these receptors: a woman aged 18-35 years with Graves' hyperthyroidism.

J is TRBJ2-7 and V is TRBV29-1; D call uncertain. The CDR3 runs 11 residues. Germline loops: CDR1 SQVTM, CDR2 ANQGSEA. Trimming shortened V by 7 bases and J by 5 bases, and 12 bases separated the two germline ends. CDR3 bases: TGCAGCGCCCGTTACAACGACGAGCAGTACTTC. Its protein product is CSARYNDEQYF.

In its sample, this clonotype was seen a few times. The chain recombines TRBV6-1 with TRBJ2-1; D unclear. The CDR3 has 16 amino acids. V lost 4 bases and J 0 bases, leaving 13 bases between the germline ends. Germline V gene data show CDR1 as MNHNS and CDR2 as SASEGT. The CDR3 DNA follows: TGTGCCAGCAGTGCCAGCAAACTATCCTCCTACAATGAGCAGTTCTTC. This sequence encodes CASSASKLSSYNEQFF.

This clonotype was picked up a small number of times. CDR3 in amino acids: CASSHGQGAFDEQFF. In DNA form, the CDR3 reads TGCGCCAGCAGCCATGGACAGGGGGCGTTCGATGAGCAGTTCTTC. The chain joins TRBV5-1 to TRBJ2-1; 11 bases match TRBD1. Losses at the gene ends were 4 bases for V and 8 bases for J; bases not matched to a gene: 8. This CDR3 is 15 amino acids long. Germline V gene sequence: CDR1 SGHRS, CDR2 YFSETQ.